This TCR beta chain comes out of a study of T-cell memory formation after mild COVID-19. About the research overall: Most TCR clusters belonged to a single donor.

TCRdb itself ran the 5' RACE reads through MiXCR, one entry per CDR3 protein. The sample contains 150,000 or so distinct CDR3 sequences, about 25% of which appear only once. The table lists this clonotype with a few counts. Its specificity is unknown. Findings of the study overall: For second-wave clones that peaked at day 37, SARS-CoV-2 specificity went unverified.

This clonotype was sampled from an adult woman who had mild COVID-19 (a few samples of this study predate the infection). Cell type and time point are not known. Sample: PBMCs or a T cell subset sorted from them (not recorded which).

DNA for the CDR3: TGCGCCAGCAGCCAAGCAGCTAGCGGGGTGGGAGATACGCAGTATTTT. Amino acids: CASSQAASGVGDTQYF. The V and J genes are TRBV4-1 and TRBJ2-3; 9 nucleotides align to TRBD2. Germline V gives CDR1 MGHRA, CDR2 YSYEKL. V lost 1 base, J lost 5 bases, and 7 bases stayed unmatched. This CDR3 is 16 amino acids long.